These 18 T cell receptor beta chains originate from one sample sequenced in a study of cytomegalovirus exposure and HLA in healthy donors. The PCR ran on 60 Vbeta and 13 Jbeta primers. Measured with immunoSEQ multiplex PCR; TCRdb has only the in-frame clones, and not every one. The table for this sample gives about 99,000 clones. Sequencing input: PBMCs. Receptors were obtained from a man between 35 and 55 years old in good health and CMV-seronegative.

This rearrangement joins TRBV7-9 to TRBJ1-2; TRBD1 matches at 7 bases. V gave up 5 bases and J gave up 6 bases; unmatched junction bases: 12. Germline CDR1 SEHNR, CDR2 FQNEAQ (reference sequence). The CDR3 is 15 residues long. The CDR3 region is CASSVPPGTADGYTF. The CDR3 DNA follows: TGTGCCAGCAGCGTACCACCGGGGACAGCGGATGGCTACACCTTC.

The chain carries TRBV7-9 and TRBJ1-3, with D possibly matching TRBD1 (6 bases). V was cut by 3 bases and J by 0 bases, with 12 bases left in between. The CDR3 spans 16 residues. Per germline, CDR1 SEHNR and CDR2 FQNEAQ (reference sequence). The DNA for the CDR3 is TGTGCCAGCAGCTTTATAACAGGGTCCTCTGGAAACACCATATATTTT. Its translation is CASSFITGSSGNTIYF.

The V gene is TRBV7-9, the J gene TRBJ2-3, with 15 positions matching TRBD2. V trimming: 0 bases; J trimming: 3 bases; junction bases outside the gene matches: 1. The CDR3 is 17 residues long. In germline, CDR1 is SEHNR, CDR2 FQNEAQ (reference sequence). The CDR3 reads CASSLAGLAGGTDTQYF. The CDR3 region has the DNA TGTGCCAGCAGCTTAGCCGGACTAGCGGGAGGGACAGATACGCAGTATTTT.

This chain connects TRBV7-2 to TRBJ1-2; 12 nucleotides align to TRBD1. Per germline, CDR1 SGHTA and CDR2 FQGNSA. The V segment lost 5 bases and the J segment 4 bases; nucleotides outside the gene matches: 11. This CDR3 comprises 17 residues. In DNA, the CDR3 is TGTGCCAGCAGCCCCGGGACAGGGGGCGCGAAGAGCTATGGCTACACCTTC. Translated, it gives CASSPGTGGAKSYGYTF.

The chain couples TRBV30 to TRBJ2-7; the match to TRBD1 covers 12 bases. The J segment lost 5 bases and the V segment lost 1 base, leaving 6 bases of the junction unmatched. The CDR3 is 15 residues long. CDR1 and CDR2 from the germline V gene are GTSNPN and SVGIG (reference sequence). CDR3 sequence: CAWSAPGQGANEQYF. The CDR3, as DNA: TGTGCCTGGAGTGCTCCGGGACAGGGGGCTAACGAGCAGTACTTC.

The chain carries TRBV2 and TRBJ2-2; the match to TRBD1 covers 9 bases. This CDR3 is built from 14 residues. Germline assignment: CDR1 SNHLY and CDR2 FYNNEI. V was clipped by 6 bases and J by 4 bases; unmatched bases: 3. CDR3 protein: CASRGTGPTGELFF. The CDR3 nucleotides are TGTGCCAGCAGGGGGACAGGGCCCACCGGGGAGCTGTTTTTT.

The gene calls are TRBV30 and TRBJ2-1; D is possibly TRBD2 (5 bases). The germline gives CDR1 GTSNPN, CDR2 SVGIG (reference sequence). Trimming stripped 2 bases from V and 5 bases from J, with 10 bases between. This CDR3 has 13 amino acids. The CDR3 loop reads CAWSPTADNEQFF. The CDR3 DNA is TGTGCCTGGAGTCCAACAGCGGACAATGAGCAGTTCTTC.

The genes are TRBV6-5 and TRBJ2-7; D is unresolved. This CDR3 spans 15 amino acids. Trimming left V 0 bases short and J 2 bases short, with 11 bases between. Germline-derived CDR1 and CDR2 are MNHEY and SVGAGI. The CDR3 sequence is CASSYSFLSPYEQYF. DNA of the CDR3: TGTGCCAGCAGTTACTCGTTTCTGAGTCCCTACGAGCAGTACTTC.

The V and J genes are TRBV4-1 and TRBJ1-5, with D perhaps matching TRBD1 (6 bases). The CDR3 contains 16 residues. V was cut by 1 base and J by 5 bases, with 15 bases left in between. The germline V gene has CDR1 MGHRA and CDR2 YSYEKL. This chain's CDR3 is CASSQGGQGSHQPQHF. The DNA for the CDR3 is TGCGCCAGCAGCCAAGGGGGGCAGGGAAGTCATCAGCCCCAGCATTTT.

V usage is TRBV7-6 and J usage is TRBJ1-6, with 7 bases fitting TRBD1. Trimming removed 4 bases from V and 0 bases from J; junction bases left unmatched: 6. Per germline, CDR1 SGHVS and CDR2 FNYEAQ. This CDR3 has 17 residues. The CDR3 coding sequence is TGTGCCAGCAGCTCGTCGACAGGGATCTCCTATAATTCACCCCTCCACTTT. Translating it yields CASSSSTGISYNSPLHF. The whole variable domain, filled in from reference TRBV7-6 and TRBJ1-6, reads GAGVSQSPRYKVTKRGQDVALRCDPISGHVSLYWYRQALGQGPEFLTYFNYEAQQDKSGLPNDRFSAERPEGSISTLTIQRTEQRDSAMYRCASSSSTGISYNSPLHFGNGTRLTVT.

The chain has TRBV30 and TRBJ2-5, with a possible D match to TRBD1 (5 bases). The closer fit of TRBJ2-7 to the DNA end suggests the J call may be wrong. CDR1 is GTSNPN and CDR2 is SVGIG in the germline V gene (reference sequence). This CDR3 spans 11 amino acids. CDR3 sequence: CAWDSTYEQYF. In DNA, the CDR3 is TGTGCCTGGGACAGCACCTACGAGCAGTACTTC.

The CDR3 here is CASSTSRVTQETQYF. In nucleotides, the CDR3 is TGTGCCAGCAGTACGTCCAGGGTTACACAAGAGACCCAGTACTTC. The chain has TRBV6-5 and TRBJ2-5; D is perhaps TRBD1 (5 bases). The germline CDR1 and CDR2 sequences are MNHEY and SVGAGI. This CDR3 contains 15 residues. The V gene lost 5 bases and the J gene lost 2 bases, with 15 bases spanning the gap.

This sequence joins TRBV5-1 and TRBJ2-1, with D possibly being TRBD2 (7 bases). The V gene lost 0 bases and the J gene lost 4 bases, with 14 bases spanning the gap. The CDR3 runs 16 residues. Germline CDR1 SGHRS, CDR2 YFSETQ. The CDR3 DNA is TGCGCCAGCAGCTTGGCCAAAGGGGGGGTATACAATGAGCAGTTCTTC. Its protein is CASSLAKGGVYNEQFF.

The CDR3 region is CASSPSQGRTGELFF. Here the CDR3 DNA reads TGTGCCAGCAGCCCCTCGCAGGGCCGGACCGGGGAGCTGTTTTTT. This rearrangement joins TRBV5-4 to TRBJ2-2; tentatively, D is TRBD1 (5 bases). Germline V gene data show CDR1 as SGHNT and CDR2 as YYREEE (reference sequence). V was cut by 4 bases and J by 5 bases, with 15 bases left in between. This CDR3 is built from 15 residues.

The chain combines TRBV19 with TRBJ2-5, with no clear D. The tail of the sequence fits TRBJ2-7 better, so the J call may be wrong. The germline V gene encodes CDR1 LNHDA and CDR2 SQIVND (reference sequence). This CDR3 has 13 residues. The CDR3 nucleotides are TGTGCCGGGCACTTCCCTCCGGCCTACGAGCAGTACTTC. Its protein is CAGHFPPAYEQYF.

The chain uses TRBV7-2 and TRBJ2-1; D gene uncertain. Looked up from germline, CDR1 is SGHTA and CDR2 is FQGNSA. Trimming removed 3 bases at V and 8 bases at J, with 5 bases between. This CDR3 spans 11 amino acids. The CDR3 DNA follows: TGTGCCAGCAGCTTCGCGGATGAGCAGTTCTTC. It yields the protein CASSFADEQFF.

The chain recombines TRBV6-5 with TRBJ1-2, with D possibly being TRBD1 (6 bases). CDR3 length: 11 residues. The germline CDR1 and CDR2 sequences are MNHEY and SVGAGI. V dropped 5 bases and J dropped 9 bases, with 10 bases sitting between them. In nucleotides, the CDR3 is TGTGCCAGCAGTCCGGGGGGGCGCTACACCTTC. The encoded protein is CASSPGGRYTF.

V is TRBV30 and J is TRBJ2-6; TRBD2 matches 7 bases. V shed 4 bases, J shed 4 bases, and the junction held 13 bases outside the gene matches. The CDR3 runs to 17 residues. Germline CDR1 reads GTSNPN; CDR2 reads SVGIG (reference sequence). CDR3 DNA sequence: TGTGCCTGGATGGCAGGGATAGCGGGCCCCGGGGCCAACGTCCTGACTTTC. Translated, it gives CAWMAGIAGPGANVLTF.